The T cell receptor (beta chain) described here comes from a study of regulatory T cells in long-lasting Graves disease. Notes on this clonotype: Its antigen is currently unknown.

CDR1 SNHLY and CDR2 FYNNEI come from the germline V gene. This CDR3 comprises 15 residues. The ends lost 6 bases at V and 8 bases at J; junction bases unmatched: 8. One entry per CDR3 protein results from TCRdb running MiXCR on the reads. The table shows 650 to 750 distinct CDR3 sequences, with 82% occurring only once. Broader study findings: Persistent patients had a count of shared public clonotypes (under 3,000) that exceeded that of new patients (around 1,000). The work looked only at peripheral blood and did not look at thyroid tissue. Under persistent disease, TRBV28, TRBJ1-2 and TRBJ2-5 were used preferentially.

Preparation of the TCR library used RNA extracted from PBMCs. Patients all came to the study from an endocrinology department in Xi'an, China. This clonotype originated in a woman aged 25 to 39 with Graves disease. Sequencing used peripheral blood mononuclear cells (PBMCs), obtained with antithyroid drug treatment, in newly diagnosed or persistent Graves disease (not recorded which). The chain has TRBV2 and TRBJ1-6; 9 nucleotides agree with TRBD1. CDR3 nucleotide sequence: TGTGCCAGCAGAGATAGGACAGGGGTGGATTCACCCCTCCACTTT. It specifies CASRDRTGVDSPLHF.